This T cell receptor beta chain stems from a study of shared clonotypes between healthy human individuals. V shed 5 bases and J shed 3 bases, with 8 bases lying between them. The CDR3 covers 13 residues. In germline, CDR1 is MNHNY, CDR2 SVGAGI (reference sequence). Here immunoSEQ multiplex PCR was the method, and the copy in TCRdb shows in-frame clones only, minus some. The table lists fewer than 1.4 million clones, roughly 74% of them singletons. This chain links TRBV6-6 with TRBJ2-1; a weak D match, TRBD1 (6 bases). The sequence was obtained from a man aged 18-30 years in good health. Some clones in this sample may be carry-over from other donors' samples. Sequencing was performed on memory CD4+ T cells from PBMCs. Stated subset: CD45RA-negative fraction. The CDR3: CASSPRGYNEQFF. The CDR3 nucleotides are TGTGCCAGCAGTCCCAGGGGCTACAATGAGCAGTTCTTC.